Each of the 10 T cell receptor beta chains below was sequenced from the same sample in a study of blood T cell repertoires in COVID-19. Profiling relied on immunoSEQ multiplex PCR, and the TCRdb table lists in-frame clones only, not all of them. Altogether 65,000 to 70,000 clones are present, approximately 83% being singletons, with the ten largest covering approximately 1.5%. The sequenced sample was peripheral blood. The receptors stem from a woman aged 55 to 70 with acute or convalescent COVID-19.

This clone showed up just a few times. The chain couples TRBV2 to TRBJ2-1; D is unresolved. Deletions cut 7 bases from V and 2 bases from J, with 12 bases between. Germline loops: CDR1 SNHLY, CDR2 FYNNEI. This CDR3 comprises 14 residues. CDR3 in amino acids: CASITAAAYNEQFF. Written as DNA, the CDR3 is TGTGCCAGCATAACCGCGGCGGCCTACAATGAGCAGTTCTTC.

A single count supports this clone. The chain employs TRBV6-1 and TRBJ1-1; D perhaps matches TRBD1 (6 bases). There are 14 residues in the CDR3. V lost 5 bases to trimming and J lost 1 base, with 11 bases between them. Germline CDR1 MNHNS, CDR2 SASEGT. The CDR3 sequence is CASSLGHGNTEAFF. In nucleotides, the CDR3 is TGTGCCAGCAGTTTGGGACACGGGAACACTGAAGCTTTCTTT.

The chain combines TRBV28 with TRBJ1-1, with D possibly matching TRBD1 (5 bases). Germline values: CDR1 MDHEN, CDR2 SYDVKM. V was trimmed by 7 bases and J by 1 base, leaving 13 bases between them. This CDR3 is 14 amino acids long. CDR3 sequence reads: CASTDGGWNTEAFF. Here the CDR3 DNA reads TGTGCCAGCACCGACGGGGGATGGAACACTGAAGCTTTCTTT.

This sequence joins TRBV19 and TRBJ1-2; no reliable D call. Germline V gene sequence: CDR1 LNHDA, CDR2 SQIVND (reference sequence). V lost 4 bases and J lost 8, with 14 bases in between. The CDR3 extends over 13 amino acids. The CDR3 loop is CASSTPPRSGYTF. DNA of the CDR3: TGTGCCAGTAGTACCCCTCCGCGTTCGGGCTACACCTTC.

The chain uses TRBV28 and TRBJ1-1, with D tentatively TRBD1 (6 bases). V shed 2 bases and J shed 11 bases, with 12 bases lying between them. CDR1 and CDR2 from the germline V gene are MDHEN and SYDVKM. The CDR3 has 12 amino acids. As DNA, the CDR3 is TGTGCCAGCAGTTTAGAGCACAGGGTGGCTTTCTTT. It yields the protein CASSLEHRVAFF. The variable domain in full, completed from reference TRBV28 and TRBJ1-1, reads DVKVTQSSRYLVKRTGEKVFLECVQDMDHENMFWYRQDPGLGLRLIYFSYDVKMKEKGDIPEGYSVSREKKERFSLILESASTNQTSMYLCASSLEHRVAFFGQGTRLTVV.

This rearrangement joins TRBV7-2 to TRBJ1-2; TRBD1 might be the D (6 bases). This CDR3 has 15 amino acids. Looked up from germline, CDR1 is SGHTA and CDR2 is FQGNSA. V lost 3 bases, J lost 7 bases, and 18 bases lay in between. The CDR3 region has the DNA TGTGCCAGCAGCTTGAAACAGGGTACCCTGGGTGGCTACACCTTC. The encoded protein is CASSLKQGTLGGYTF.

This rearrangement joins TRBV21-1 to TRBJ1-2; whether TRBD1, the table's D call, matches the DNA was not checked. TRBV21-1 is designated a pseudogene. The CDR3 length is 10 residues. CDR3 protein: CARGQGSYTF. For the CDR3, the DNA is TGTGCCAGGGGACAGGGGAGCTACACCTTC.

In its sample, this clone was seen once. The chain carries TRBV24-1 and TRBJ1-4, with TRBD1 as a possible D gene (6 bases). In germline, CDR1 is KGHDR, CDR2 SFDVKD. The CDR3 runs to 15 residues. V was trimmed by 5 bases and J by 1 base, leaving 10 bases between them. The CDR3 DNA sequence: TGTGCCACCAGTGTGATCAGGGGAACTAATGAAAAACTGTTTTTT. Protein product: CATSVIRGTNEKLFF.

CDR3 sequence reads: CASSGAGTDNSPLHF. The CDR3 region has the DNA TGTGCCAGTAGTGGAGCCGGGACAGATAATTCACCCCTCCACTTT. The V call is TRBV19, the J call TRBJ1-6; TRBD1 matches 7 bases. V lost 5 bases to trimming and J lost 5 bases; unmatched junction nucleotides: 6. The CDR3 extends over 15 amino acids. Germline values: CDR1 LNHDA, CDR2 SQIVND (reference sequence). Supplemented by reference TRBV19 and TRBJ1-6, the full variable domain reads DGGITQSPKYLFRKEGQNVTLSCEQNLNHDAMYWYRQDPGQGLRLIYYSQIVNDFQKGDIAEGYSVSREKKESFPLTVTSAQKNPTAFYLCASSGAGTDNSPLHFGNGTRLTVT.

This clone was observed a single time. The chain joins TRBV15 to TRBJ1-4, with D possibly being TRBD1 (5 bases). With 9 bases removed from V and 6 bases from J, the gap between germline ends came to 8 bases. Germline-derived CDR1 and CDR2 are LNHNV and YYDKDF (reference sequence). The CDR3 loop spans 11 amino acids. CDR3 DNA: TGTGCCACATGGGGCGATGAAAAACTGTTTTTT. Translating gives CATWGDEKLFF.